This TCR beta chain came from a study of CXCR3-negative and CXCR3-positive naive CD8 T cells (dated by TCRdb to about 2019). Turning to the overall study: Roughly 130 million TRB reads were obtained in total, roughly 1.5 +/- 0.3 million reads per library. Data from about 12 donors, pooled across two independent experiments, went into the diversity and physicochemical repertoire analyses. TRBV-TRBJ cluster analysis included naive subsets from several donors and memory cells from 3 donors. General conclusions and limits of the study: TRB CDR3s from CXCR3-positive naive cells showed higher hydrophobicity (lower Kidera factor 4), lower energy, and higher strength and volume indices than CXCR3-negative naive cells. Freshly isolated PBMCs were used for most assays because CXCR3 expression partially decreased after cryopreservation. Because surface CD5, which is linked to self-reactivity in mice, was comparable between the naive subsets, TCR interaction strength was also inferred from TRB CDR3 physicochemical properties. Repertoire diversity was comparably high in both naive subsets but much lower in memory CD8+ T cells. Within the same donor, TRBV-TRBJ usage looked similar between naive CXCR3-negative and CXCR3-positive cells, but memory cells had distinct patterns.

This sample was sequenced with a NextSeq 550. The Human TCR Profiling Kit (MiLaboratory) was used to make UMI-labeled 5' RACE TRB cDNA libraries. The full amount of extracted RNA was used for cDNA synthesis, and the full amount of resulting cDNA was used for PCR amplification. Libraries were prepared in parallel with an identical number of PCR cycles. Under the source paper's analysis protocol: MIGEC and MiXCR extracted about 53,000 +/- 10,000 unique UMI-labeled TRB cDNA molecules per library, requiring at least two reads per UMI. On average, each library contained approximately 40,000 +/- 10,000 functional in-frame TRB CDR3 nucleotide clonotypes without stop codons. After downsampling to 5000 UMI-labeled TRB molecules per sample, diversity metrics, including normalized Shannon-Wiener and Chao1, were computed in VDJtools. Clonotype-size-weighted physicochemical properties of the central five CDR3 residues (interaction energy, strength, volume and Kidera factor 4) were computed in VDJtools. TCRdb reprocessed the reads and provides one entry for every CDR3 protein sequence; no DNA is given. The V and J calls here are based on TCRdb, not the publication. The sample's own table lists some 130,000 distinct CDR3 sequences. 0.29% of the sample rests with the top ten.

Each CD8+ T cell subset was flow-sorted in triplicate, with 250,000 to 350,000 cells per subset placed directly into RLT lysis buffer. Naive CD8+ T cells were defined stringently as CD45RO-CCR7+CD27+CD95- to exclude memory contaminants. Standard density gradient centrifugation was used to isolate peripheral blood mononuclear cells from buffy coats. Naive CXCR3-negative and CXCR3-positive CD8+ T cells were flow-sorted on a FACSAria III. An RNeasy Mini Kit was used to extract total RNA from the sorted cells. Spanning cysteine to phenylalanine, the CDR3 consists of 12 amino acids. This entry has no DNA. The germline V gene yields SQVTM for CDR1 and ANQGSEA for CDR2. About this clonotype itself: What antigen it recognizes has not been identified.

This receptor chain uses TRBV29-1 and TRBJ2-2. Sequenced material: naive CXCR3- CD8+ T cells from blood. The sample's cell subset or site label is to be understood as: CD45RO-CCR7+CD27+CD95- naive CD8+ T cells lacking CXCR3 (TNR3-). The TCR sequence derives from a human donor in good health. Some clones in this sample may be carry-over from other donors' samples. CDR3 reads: CSVEDPPGELFF.